These 20 T cell receptor beta chains were all obtained from the same sample, sequenced in a study of cytomegalovirus exposure and HLA in healthy donors. Primers for the PCR totalled 60 Vbeta and 13 Jbeta. Profiled with immunoSEQ multiplex PCR; TCRdb holds only in-frame clones, not every one. The data show over 200,000 clones, about 89% seen once. The material sequenced was PBMCs. The receptors shown here come from a woman aged 18-29 years in good health and CMV-seronegative.

This sequence joins TRBV7-2 and TRBJ1-5; tentative D call: TRBD1 (5 bases). Per germline, CDR1 SGHTA and CDR2 FQGNSA. The CDR3 sequence is 13 residues long. Trimming stripped 5 bases from V and 9 bases from J, with 14 bases between. The CDR3 loop is CASSPKRGGPQHF. The DNA for the CDR3 is TGTGCCAGCAGCCCCAAGAGGGGAGGGCCCCAGCATTTT. The whole variable domain, filled in from reference TRBV7-2 and TRBJ1-5, reads GAGVSQSPSNKVTEKGKDVELRCDPISGHTALYWYRQSLGQGLEFLIYFQGNSAPDKSGLPSDRFSAERTGGSVSTLTIQRTQQEDSAVYLCASSPKRGGPQHFGDGTRLSIL.

The rearrangement links TRBV5-4 to TRBJ1-2, with 10 bases that match TRBD1. Germline CDR1 reads SGHNT; CDR2 reads YYREEE (reference sequence). This CDR3 spans 15 amino acids. The J segment lost 8 bases and the V segment lost 4 bases, leaving 11 bases of the junction unmatched. The CDR3 sequence: CASSPDGTGVRGYTF. CDR3 nucleotide sequence: TGTGCCAGCAGCCCGGACGGGACAGGGGTTAGGGGCTACACCTTC.

Comments on this clone: Within the sample, other DNA sequences also encode this same CDR3. The genes are TRBV7-2 and TRBJ2-2; maybe TRBD1 (5 bases). Germline CDR1 reads SGHTA; CDR2 reads FQGNSA. V was clipped by 4 bases and J by 6 bases, with 9 bases between them. The CDR3 runs to 13 residues. The CDR3 coding sequence is TGTGCCAGCAGCTCGCAGGGTCCCGGGGAGCTGTTTTTT. Translating it yields CASSSQGPGELFF. Full variable domain (missing parts from reference TRBV7-2 and TRBJ2-2): GAGVSQSPSNKVTEKGKDVELRCDPISGHTALYWYRQSLGQGLEFLIYFQGNSAPDKSGLPSDRFSAERTGGSVSTLTIQRTQQEDSAVYLCASSSQGPGELFFGEGSRLTVL.

The CDR3 loop reads CASSLGGTAQETQYF. The CDR3 nucleotides are TGTGCCAGCAGCTTAGGCGGGACAGCCCAAGAGACCCAGTACTTC. The chain recombines TRBV7-8 with TRBJ2-5; a possible D gene is TRBD1 (7 bases). This CDR3 region has 15 residues. The germline gives CDR1 SGHVS, CDR2 FQNEAQ. V was cut by 1 base and J by 1 base, with 10 bases left in between.

This CDR3 is CASSRFGGPRETQYF. As DNA, the CDR3 is TGTGCCAGCAGCCGATTCGGGGGGCCCCGAGAGACCCAGTACTTC. V is TRBV7-2 and J is TRBJ2-5, with D maybe TRBD2 (7 bases). Germline-derived CDR1 and CDR2 are SGHTA and FQGNSA. CDR3 length equals 15 residues. V was cut by 5 bases and J by 4 bases, with 17 bases left in between. Drawing the rest from reference TRBV7-2 and TRBJ2-5, the complete variable domain is GAGVSQSPSNKVTEKGKDVELRCDPISGHTALYWYRQSLGQGLEFLIYFQGNSAPDKSGLPSDRFSAERTGGSVSTLTIQRTQQEDSAVYLCASSRFGGPRETQYFGPGTRLLVL.

The chain couples TRBV6-1 to TRBJ1-3, with TRBD1 matching 7 bases. V shed 6 bases, J shed 0 bases, and the junction held 5 bases outside the gene matches. The CDR3 consists of 15 residues. Per germline, CDR1 MNHNS and CDR2 SASEGT. The CDR3 here is CASRGQPNSGNTIYF. Written as DNA, the CDR3 is TGTGCCAGCAGGGGACAGCCGAACTCTGGAAACACCATATATTTT.

The chain uses TRBV25-1 and TRBJ2-7; D unresolved. The V gene's germline CDR1 is MGHDK and CDR2 SYGVNS. This CDR3 spans 14 amino acids. V was clipped by 3 bases and J by 7 bases, with 16 bases between them. The CDR3 region is CASSDLAVFGEQYF. The DNA for the CDR3 is TGTGCCAGCAGTGATTTGGCAGTTTTCGGGGAGCAGTACTTC.

V and J are TRBV6-5 and TRBJ2-7, with a possible D match to TRBD2 (6 bases). The germline V and J ends were trimmed by 2 bases and 1 base, with 15 bases remaining between them. The CDR3 runs to 16 residues. Germline V lookup: CDR1 MNHEY, CDR2 SVGAGI. This CDR3 reads CASSYNGEVSSYEQYF. The CDR3, as DNA: TGTGCCAGCAGTTACAATGGGGAGGTCTCTTCCTACGAGCAGTACTTC.

The chain uses TRBV7-8 and TRBJ1-2; 9 bases map to TRBD1. This CDR3 has 17 amino acids. Germline CDR1 and CDR2: SGHVS and FQNEAQ. V trimming: 7 bases; J trimming: 3 bases; junction bases outside the gene matches: 15. CDR3 region: CASTPRRDREGHYGYTF. In DNA, the CDR3 is TGTGCCAGCACCCCCCGAAGGGACAGGGAAGGTCACTATGGCTACACCTTC.

The chain is built from TRBV5-1 and TRBJ2-2; 7 positions match TRBD1. CDR1 and CDR2 from the germline V gene are SGHRS and YFSETQ. This CDR3 comprises 14 residues. V lost 3 bases to trimming and J lost 7 bases; unmatched junction nucleotides: 6. The CDR3 sequence: CASSSSGGIGELFF. The CDR3 DNA follows: TGCGCCAGCAGCTCGTCAGGGGGAATCGGGGAGCTGTTTTTT.

CDR3 in amino acids: CASSQPDRLGQPQHF. The CDR3 nucleotides are TGTGCCAGCTCACAACCTGACAGGTTAGGTCAGCCCCAGCATTTT. The rearrangement joins TRBV18 to TRBJ1-5; D is possibly TRBD1 (6 bases). The germline V gene encodes CDR1 KGHSH and CDR2 LQKENI. Trimming pared 4 bases from V and 6 bases from J, leaving 16 bases between. This CDR3 region has 15 residues.

V is TRBV10-3 and J is TRBJ2-7; possible D gene TRBD1, 6 bases. Per the germline V gene, CDR1 is ENHRY and CDR2 is SYGVKD. Deletions cut 3 bases from V and 2 bases from J, with 11 bases between. The CDR3 length is 14 residues. CDR3 sequence reads: CAISDLTGTYEQYF. Here the CDR3 DNA reads TGTGCCATCAGTGATCTAACAGGGACCTACGAGCAGTACTTC.

The rearrangement uses TRBV5-1 and TRBJ1-1; 7 positions agree with TRBD1. The CDR3 consists of 14 residues. Germline loops: CDR1 SGHRS, CDR2 YFSETQ. Trimming at V came to 6 bases and at J to 7 bases, leaving 12 bases not matched to a gene. The CDR3 is CASKPAGGIGEAFF. The CDR3 nucleotides are TGCGCCAGCAAGCCCGCAGGGGGTATTGGTGAAGCTTTCTTT.

This sequence joins TRBV2 and TRBJ2-5; TRBD2 matches at 9 bases. The J call may be faulty, since TRBJ2-7 better matches the DNA end. Germline values: CDR1 SNHLY, CDR2 FYNNEI. The CDR3 has 15 amino acids. CDR3 sequence reads: CASSRLAEGPYEQYF. As DNA, the CDR3 is TGTGCCAGCAGTCGACTAGCGGAGGGCCCCTACGAGCAGTACTTC.

The gene calls are TRBV13 and TRBJ2-3; TRBD2 is a possible D gene (5 bases). The V gene's germline CDR1 is PRHDT and CDR2 FYEKMQ (reference sequence). Trimming took 5 bases from V and 1 from J, leaving 16 bases between them. The CDR3 extends over 16 amino acids. The CDR3 nucleotides are TGTGCCAGCAGCCCCCCTTATCGGGGAGGCACAGATACGCAGTATTTT. It translates to CASSPPYRGGTDTQYF. Together with reference TRBV13 and TRBJ2-3, the CDR3 gives the full variable domain: AAGVIQSPRHLIKEKRETATLKCYPIPRHDTVYWYQQGPGQDPQFLISFYEKMQSDKGSIPDRFSAQQFSDYHSELNMSSLELGDSALYFCASSPPYRGGTDTQYFGPGTRLTVL.

This clone was found once. This sample also contains other DNA sequences that code for the same CDR3. V gene TRBV7-6 combines with J gene TRBJ2-7; D is perhaps TRBD1 (6 bases). Germline V CDR1 and CDR2: SGHVS, FNYEAQ. This CDR3 spans 14 amino acids. Trimming left V 5 bases short and J 0 bases short, with 11 bases between. CDR3 coding DNA: TGTGCCAGCAGCCTTCAGGGGAGCTCCTACGAGCAGTACTTC. Translation: CASSLQGSSYEQYF.

The chain is built from TRBV5-5 and TRBJ2-7, with D perhaps TRBD1 (6 bases). CDR1 is SGHKS, CDR2 YYEKEE, per germline (reference sequence). The V gene lost 1 base and the J gene lost 2 bases, with 10 bases spanning the gap. The CDR3 covers 14 residues. As DNA, the CDR3 is TGTGCCAGCAGCTTGATTACAGGGACCTACGAGCAGTACTTC. This codes for CASSLITGTYEQYF.

The V gene is TRBV7-3, the J gene TRBJ1-1, with 7 positions matching TRBD1. CDR3 length equals 15 residues. The trim removed 5 bases at V and 1 base at J, leaving 7 bases unmatched. Germline CDR1 reads SGHTA; CDR2 reads FQGTGA. The DNA of the CDR3 is TGTGCCAGCAGCCACAGGGGAGGCACGAACACTGAAGCTTTCTTT. It encodes CASSHRGGTNTEAFF.

This clone came up once. The chain combines TRBV29-1 with TRBJ1-2; 7 bases agree with TRBD1. Losses at the gene ends were 5 bases for V and 8 bases for J; bases not matched to a gene: 8. Germline CDR1 SQVTM, CDR2 ANQGSEA. This CDR3 comprises 12 residues. The chain's CDR3 is CSVRRQGVGYTF. CDR3 coding DNA: TGCAGCGTTCGGAGGCAGGGGGTGGGCTACACCTTC.

This clone came up once. The CDR3 spells CASSMVSSYEQYF. DNA for the CDR3: TGTGCCAGTAGTATGGTTAGCAGCTACGAGCAGTACTTC. The genes are TRBV19 and TRBJ2-7; D gene ambiguous. The ends were cut back, 3 bases at V and 3 bases at J, with 9 bases in the middle. The germline V gene encodes CDR1 LNHDA and CDR2 SQIVND (reference sequence). The CDR3 extends over 13 amino acids.